This T cell receptor beta chain originates from a study of brain T cells in children with intractable seizures. The V end was cut by 2 bases, the J end by 0 bases, with 5 bases between. The CDR3 is made up of 14 amino acids. Germline V gene sequence: CDR1 ENHRY, CDR2 SYGVKD. Whole-study results and caveats: Only CDR3 sequence similarity suggested viral specificity, without known HCMV serostatus. Pre- and post-surgery blood differed in depth, so pre-surgery absences may be undersampling.

Surgery cases with the highest brain T cell transcript signatures were chosen for sequencing. Method: immunoSEQ multiplex PCR; TCRdb's copy keeps in-frame clones and lacks some. This table has 100,000 to 120,000 clones, 94% appearing once. With regard to this clone: Its antigen is not known.

This clonotype originated in a boy under three years old with hemimegalencephaly and intractable seizures. This sample comprised peripheral blood, obtained at surgery. This chain connects TRBV10-3 to TRBJ2-1, with a tentative D call TRBD2 (5 bases). CDR3 protein: CAISERDSYNEQFF. The CDR3 region has the DNA TGTGCCATCAGTGAGCGGGACTCCTACAATGAGCAGTTCTTC.